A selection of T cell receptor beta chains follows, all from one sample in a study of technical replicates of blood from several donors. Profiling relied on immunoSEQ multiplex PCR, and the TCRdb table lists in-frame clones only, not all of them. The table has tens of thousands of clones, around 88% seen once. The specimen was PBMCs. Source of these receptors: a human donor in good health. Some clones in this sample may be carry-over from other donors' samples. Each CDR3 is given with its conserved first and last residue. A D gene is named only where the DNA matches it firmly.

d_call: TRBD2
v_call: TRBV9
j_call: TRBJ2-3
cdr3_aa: CASSGETSVVTDTQYF

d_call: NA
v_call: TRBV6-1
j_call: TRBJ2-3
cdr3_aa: CASSEVMVSGNTDTQYF

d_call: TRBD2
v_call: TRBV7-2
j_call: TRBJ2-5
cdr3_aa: CASSLGSGAQETQYF

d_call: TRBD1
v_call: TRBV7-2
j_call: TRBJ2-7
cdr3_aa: CASSREPGQTYEQYF

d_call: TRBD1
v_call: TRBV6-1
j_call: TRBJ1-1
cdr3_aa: CASSEGDRGSEAFF

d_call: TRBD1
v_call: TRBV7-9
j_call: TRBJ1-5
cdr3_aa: CASSLGDSPGGPQHF

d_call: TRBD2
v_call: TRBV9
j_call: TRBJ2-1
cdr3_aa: CASSVKSSIAGGPHNEQFF

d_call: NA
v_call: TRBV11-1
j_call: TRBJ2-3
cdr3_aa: CASSPLGADTQYF

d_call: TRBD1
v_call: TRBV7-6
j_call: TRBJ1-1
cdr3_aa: CASSRDRVNTEAFF

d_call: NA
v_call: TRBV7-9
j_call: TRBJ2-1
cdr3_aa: CASSQEEVGFF

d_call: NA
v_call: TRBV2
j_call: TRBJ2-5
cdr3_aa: CASIVGAQETQYF

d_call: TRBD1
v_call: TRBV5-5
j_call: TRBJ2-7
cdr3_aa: CASSSGQQSYEQYF

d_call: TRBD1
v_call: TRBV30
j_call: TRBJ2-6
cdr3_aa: CAWSRPRQGPTNVLTF

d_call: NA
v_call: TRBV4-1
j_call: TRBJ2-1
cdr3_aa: CASSHYPSSSSYNEQFF

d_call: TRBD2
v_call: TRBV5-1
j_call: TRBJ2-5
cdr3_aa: CASSLGRGLQETQYF

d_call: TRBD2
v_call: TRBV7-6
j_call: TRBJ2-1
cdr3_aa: CASSFQAGGAIEQFF

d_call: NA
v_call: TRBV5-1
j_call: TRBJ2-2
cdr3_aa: CASSQQGSGELFF

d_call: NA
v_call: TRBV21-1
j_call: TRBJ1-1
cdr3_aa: CASLEGQGSEAFF

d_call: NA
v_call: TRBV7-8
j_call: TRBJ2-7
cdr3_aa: CASSMGHLYEQYF

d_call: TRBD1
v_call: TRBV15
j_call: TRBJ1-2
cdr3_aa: CATSRDREDYGYTF

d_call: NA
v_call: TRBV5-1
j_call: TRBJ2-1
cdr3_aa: CASSFSGAYNEQFF

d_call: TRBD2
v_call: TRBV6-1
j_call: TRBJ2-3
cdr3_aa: CASSEFGGLAGGGTDTQYF

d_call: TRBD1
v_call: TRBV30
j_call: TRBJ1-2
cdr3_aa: CAWTPDRGGYGYTF

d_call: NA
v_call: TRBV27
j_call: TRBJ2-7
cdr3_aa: CASRRPLRSGNSNSYEQYF

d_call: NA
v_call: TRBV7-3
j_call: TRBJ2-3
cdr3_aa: CASRGGSTDTQYF